What follows is one TCR beta chain and its context. This entry belongs to a study of blood T cell repertoires in COVID-19. Repertoires were generated with immunoSEQ multiplex PCR, while TCRdb's copy carries only in-frame clones and drops some. The sample includes approximately 220,000 clones, about nine tenths of them seen just once. Germline V CDR1 and CDR2: SGHTA, FQGNSA. V lost 5 bases, J lost 7 bases, and 15 bases lay in between. This CDR3 spans 13 amino acids. Sequencing input: PBMCs or T cells enriched from blood (not recorded which). The TCR was taken from a woman aged 25 to 39 with acute COVID-19. This chain uses TRBV7-2 with TRBJ2-7; possible D gene TRBD1, 6 bases. In nucleotides, the CDR3 is TGTGCCAGCAGCACAACAGGGCTCAGAGAGCAGTACTTC. This translates into CASSTTGLREQYF. The complete variable domain, with remaining parts taken from reference TRBV7-2 and TRBJ2-7, reads GAGVSQSPSNKVTEKGKDVELRCDPISGHTALYWYRQSLGQGLEFLIYFQGNSAPDKSGLPSDRFSAERTGGSVSTLTIQRTQQEDSAVYLCASSTTGLREQYFGPGTRLTVT.